A selection of T cell receptor beta chains follows, all from one sample in a study of blood T cell repertoires in COVID-19. Repertoires were generated with immunoSEQ multiplex PCR, while TCRdb's copy carries only in-frame clones and drops some. Among about 120,000 clones listed, roughly four fifths were seen once. Material: peripheral blood. These receptors were collected from a human donor in a cohort sampled during active COVID-19. Each CDR3 is given with its conserved first and last residue. Fields, in order: CDR3 length, J gene, V gene, D gene, clone size, CDR3 DNA, CDR3 protein. A D gene is named only where the DNA matches it firmly. A clone size is listed for some rows: how often the clone was seen (once, few, many), or a class if it is expanded.

length: 16
J: TRBJ2-7
V: TRBV4-3
D: TRBD2
size: NA
DNA: TGCGCCAGCAGCCAAGAAAACGAGCGGGGGACATACGAGCAGTACTTC
CDR3: CASSQENERGTYEQYF

length: 16
J: TRBJ2-5
V: TRBV7-9
D: NA
size: NA
DNA: TGTGCCAGCAGCTCCGAGAACGGACTTGCCCAAGAGACCCAGTACTTC
CDR3: CASSSENGLAQETQYF

length: 15
J: TRBJ1-1
V: TRBV28
D: NA
size: NA
DNA: TGTGCCAGCAGTTCCACGTCTCTAGTGAAAACTGAAGCTTTCTTT
CDR3: CASSSTSLVKTEAFF

length: 14
J: TRBJ2-1
V: TRBV3-1/TRBV3-2
D: NA
size: NA
DNA: TGTGCCAGCAGCCAAGATGAGATAGTTAGTGAGCAGTTCTTC
CDR3: CASSQDEIVSEQFF

length: 13
J: TRBJ1-2
V: TRBV2
D: TRBD1
size: NA
DNA: TGTGCCAGCCAGGGGGAGGTGGGCTATGGCTACACCTTC
CDR3: CASQGEVGYGYTF

length: 15
J: TRBJ2-1
V: TRBV6-4
D: NA
size: NA
DNA: TGTGCCAGCAGTGACTGGGGGACTGTGCGAAATGAGCAGTTCTTC
CDR3: CASSDWGTVRNEQFF

length: 13
J: TRBJ1-5
V: TRBV7-6
D: TRBD1
size: NA
DNA: TGTGCCAGCAGCTCAGACAGGGGTCAGCCCCAGCATTTT
CDR3: CASSSDRGQPQHF

length: 15
J: TRBJ2-7
V: TRBV10-3
D: TRBD1
size: NA
DNA: TGTGCCATCAGTGACCGGGACAGGGCCCAGAAAGAGCAGTACTTC
CDR3: CAISDRDRAQKEQYF

length: 17
J: TRBJ2-5
V: TRBV5-4
D: TRBD2
size: NA
DNA: TGTGCCAGCAGCTTCGGCCTGACGGCGGGAGGGGCGGAGACCCAGTACTTC
CDR3: CASSFGLTAGGAETQYF

length: 14
J: TRBJ1-1
V: TRBV3-1/TRBV3-2
D: TRBD1
size: NA
DNA: TGTGCCAGCAGCCGGAGGGACAGTATGACTGAAGCTTTCTTT
CDR3: CASSRRDSMTEAFF

length: 16
J: TRBJ1-1
V: TRBV5-6
D: TRBD1
size: NA
DNA: TGTGCCAGCAGCTTGGGGACAGGGGTAAGGAACACTGAAGCTTTCTTT
CDR3: CASSLGTGVRNTEAFF

length: 16
J: TRBJ1-4
V: TRBV5-1
D: TRBD1
size: NA
DNA: TGCGCCAGCACCACCGGGACAGTTGCAACTAATGAAAAACTGTTTTTT
CDR3: CASTTGTVATNEKLFF

length: 14
J: TRBJ1-1
V: TRBV6-5
D: TRBD1
size: NA
DNA: TGTGCCAGCAGTTTGGACAGGCGGGGTACTGAAGCTTTCTTT
CDR3: CASSLDRRGTEAFF

length: 11
J: TRBJ2-7
V: TRBV2
D: NA
size: NA
DNA: TGTGCCAGCAGTGGCAGGGCCGAGCAGTACTTC
CDR3: CASSGRAEQYF

length: 15
J: TRBJ1-4
V: TRBV27
D: TRBD1
size: NA
DNA: TGTGCCAGCAGACAGGCCGGGACAGCTAATGAAAAACTGTTTTTT
CDR3: CASRQAGTANEKLFF

length: 17
J: TRBJ2-2
V: TRBV7-3
D: NA
size: NA
DNA: TGTGCCAGCAGCTCCACGCTCCTCCAATCTAGGGGCGGGGAGCTGTTTTTT
CDR3: CASSSTLLQSRGGELFF

length: 13
J: TRBJ2-7
V: TRBV19
D: NA
size: once
DNA: TGTGCCAGTAGTATGAGCCCACCCTACGAGCAGTACTTC
CDR3: CASSMSPPYEQYF

length: 17
J: TRBJ1-4
V: TRBV21-1
D: NA
size: NA
DNA: TGTGCCAGCAGCAGCTGGACAGTAAAGGCGACTAATGAAAAACTGTTTTTT
CDR3: CASSSWTVKATNEKLFF

length: 15
J: TRBJ2-1
V: TRBV9
D: NA
size: NA
DNA: TGTGCCAGCAGCCCTTTGAGGCTATCCTACAATGAGCAGTTCTTC
CDR3: CASSPLRLSYNEQFF

length: 13
J: TRBJ1-1
V: TRBV30
D: NA
size: few
DNA: TGTGCCTGGAGTGTTCAGGTGAACACTGAAGCTTTCTTT
CDR3: CAWSVQVNTEAFF

length: 13
J: TRBJ2-2
V: TRBV4-1
D: NA
size: few
DNA: TGCGCCAGCAGGCCCGCCTCGGGGGGGGAGCTGTTTTTT
CDR3: CASRPASGGELFF

length: 15
J: TRBJ2-7
V: TRBV7-2
D: TRBD2
size: few
DNA: TGTGCCAGCAGCTTAGAAGGGCTAGCGGTAGGCGAGCAGTACTTC
CDR3: CASSLEGLAVGEQYF

length: 15
J: TRBJ2-1
V: TRBV7-9
D: TRBD1
size: NA
DNA: TGTGCCAGCAGCTTAGGGACAGGGGTTTACAATGAGCAGTTCTTC
CDR3: CASSLGTGVYNEQFF

length: 14
J: TRBJ1-5
V: TRBV30
D: NA
size: once
DNA: TGTGCCTGGAGCGAGAGTCTGGGCAATCAGCCCCAGCATTTT
CDR3: CAWSESLGNQPQHF

length: 16
J: TRBJ1-6
V: TRBV3-1/TRBV3-2
D: TRBD1
size: NA
DNA: TGTGCCAGCAGCCGACTCGCGGGGACAGAGAATTCACCCCTCCACTTT
CDR3: CASSRLAGTENSPLHF

length: 14
J: TRBJ2-1
V: TRBV6-4
D: TRBD2
size: NA
DNA: TGTGCCAGCAGTGCGCGGGGGGCAGACAATGAGCAGTTCTTC
CDR3: CASSARGADNEQFF

length: 13
J: TRBJ1-1
V: TRBV6-5
D: NA
size: few
DNA: TGTGCCAGCAGTCAACAGGGAATCGCTGAAGCTTTCTTT
CDR3: CASSQQGIAEAFF

length: 15
J: TRBJ1-3
V: TRBV6-5
D: NA
size: NA
DNA: TGTGCCAGCAGTTACAAGGGGGGGCCCGGAAACACCATATATTTT
CDR3: CASSYKGGPGNTIYF

length: 12
J: TRBJ2-7
V: TRBV7-2
D: NA
size: NA
DNA: TGTGCCAGCAGCGCTATTATTGGTGAGCAGTACTTC
CDR3: CASSAIIGEQYF

length: 16
J: TRBJ2-1
V: TRBV3-1/TRBV3-2
D: TRBD2
size: few
DNA: TGTGCCAGCAGCCAAGCGGGTAGCGGGAGTTCCAGTGAGCAGTTCTTC
CDR3: CASSQAGSGSSSEQFF

length: 15
J: TRBJ1-6
V: TRBV20-1
D: NA
size: NA
DNA: TGCAGTGCTAGTCAGGAAAGCTCCTATAATTCACCCCTCCACTTT
CDR3: CSASQESSYNSPLHF

length: 15
J: TRBJ1-5
V: TRBV5-1
D: TRBD1
size: NA
DNA: TGCGCCAGCAGCTTGGATGGGGACAGGGGTCAGCCCCAGCATTTT
CDR3: CASSLDGDRGQPQHF

length: 16
J: TRBJ2-7
V: TRBV24-1
D: TRBD1
size: few
DNA: TGTGCCACCAGTCCGCCCACAGGGGACCTCACAGACGAGCAGTACTTC
CDR3: CATSPPTGDLTDEQYF

length: 14
J: TRBJ2-7
V: TRBV9
D: NA
size: NA
DNA: TGTGCCAGCAGCGTAAATCAGGGGACCGGCGAGCAGTACTTC
CDR3: CASSVNQGTGEQYF

length: 13
J: TRBJ1-2
V: TRBV6-5
D: TRBD1
size: NA
DNA: TGTGCCAGCAGCGACAGGGTTGACTATGGCTACACCTTC
CDR3: CASSDRVDYGYTF

length: 14
J: TRBJ1-3
V: TRBV11-3
D: TRBD1
size: once
DNA: TGTGCCAGCAGCCCCGGGACAGGGGAATACACCATATATTTT
CDR3: CASSPGTGEYTIYF

length: 12
J: TRBJ2-7
V: TRBV12-3/TRBV12-4
D: NA
size: NA
DNA: TGTGCCAGCAGTTTTAGCCAGCACGAGCAGTACTTC
CDR3: CASSFSQHEQYF

length: 12
J: TRBJ2-7
V: TRBV10-3
D: NA
size: few
DNA: TGTGCCACCTCGGGACAAAAGTACGAGCAGTACTTC
CDR3: CATSGQKYEQYF

length: 14
J: TRBJ1-6
V: TRBV5-6
D: NA
size: NA
DNA: TGTGCCAGCAGCCCGCAGGGGTATAATTCACCCCTCCACTTT
CDR3: CASSPQGYNSPLHF

length: 16
J: TRBJ2-7
V: TRBV7-2
D: NA
size: NA
DNA: TGTGCCAGCAGCTTAGGGGTCGGGACTCCAAGCTACGAGCAGTACTTC
CDR3: CASSLGVGTPSYEQYF